This T cell receptor beta chain was identified during a study of human T cells and chemical hapten exposure. Trimming pared 3 bases from V and 1 base from J, leaving 9 bases between. The CDR3 loop spans 14 amino acids. Indicated time point: pre-sensitization, week 0. Treatment: therapeutic diphenylcyclopropenone sensitization with weekly scalp DPC. TCRdb reanalysed the RACE reads using MiXCR and keeps one entry per CDR3 protein. The profile shows about 68,000 distinct CDR3 sequences, approximately 11% of them singletons. This clonotype was detected ten times or more. The sequences come from whole blood, collected in connection with sensitization to the hapten diphenylcyclopropenone (DPC). The chain links TRBV12-3 or TRBV12-4 to TRBJ2-5; D may be TRBD1 (5 bases). This TCR was sampled from a woman between 50 and 59 years old with alopecia areata. Some clones in this sample may be carry-over from other donors' samples. CDR3 protein: CASSFPGRQETQYF. Here the CDR3 DNA reads TGTGCCAGCAGTTTCCCAGGGCGCCAAGAGACCCAGTACTTC.